This passage covers 28 T cell receptor beta chains from one sample sequenced in a study of blood T cell repertoires in COVID-19. Here immunoSEQ multiplex PCR was the method, and the copy in TCRdb shows in-frame clones only, minus some. The sample lists about 260,000 clones, about 90% occurring once. Sequencing used PBMCs or T cells enriched from blood (not recorded which). Receptors were obtained from a man aged 45 to 65 who had been exposed to COVID-19.

The V and J genes are TRBV30 and TRBJ2-7, with no clear D. V was shortened by 5 bases and J by 3 bases, with 11 bases between the two germline ends. Germline loops: CDR1 GTSNPN, CDR2 SVGIG (reference sequence). The CDR3 has 12 amino acids. The DNA for the CDR3 is TGTGCCTGGTCCCCCCGTTTCTACGAGCAGTACTTC. The encoded protein is CAWSPRFYEQYF.

This chain links TRBV9 with TRBJ2-7; D is ambiguous. The CDR3 is made up of 13 amino acids. The V end was cut by 0 bases, the J end by 6 bases, with 10 bases between. Germline loops: CDR1 SGDLS, CDR2 YYNGEE. CDR3: CASSVDPSSEQYV. Here the CDR3 DNA reads TGTGCCAGCAGCGTAGATCCGTCTTCCGAGCAGTACGTC.

The chain links TRBV4-1 to TRBJ2-2; tentative D call: TRBD1 (5 bases). The V and J ends lost 4 bases and 0 bases respectively, with 12 bases between them. Germline V lookup: CDR1 MGHRA, CDR2 YSYEKL. This CDR3 has 16 amino acids. In DNA, the CDR3 is TGCGCCAGCAGCCGAAGAACAGGTTCGAACACCGGGGAGCTGTTTTTT. Amino acid sequence: CASSRRTGSNTGELFF.

This chain uses TRBV7-2 with TRBJ2-3; TRBD2 aligns across 12 bases. The V segment lost 7 bases and the J segment 5 bases; nucleotides outside the gene matches: 4. Germline-derived CDR1 and CDR2 are SGHTA and FQGNSA. This CDR3 is built from 14 residues. The CDR3 nucleotides are TGTGCCAGCAAACCGGGACTAGCGGGAGATACGCAGTATTTT. Encoded protein: CASKPGLAGDTQYF.

This chain connects TRBV28 to TRBJ1-1; weak D call: TRBD1 (5 bases). V gave up 2 bases and J gave up 8 bases, with 12 bases separating them. Per the germline V gene, CDR1 is MDHEN and CDR2 is SYDVKM. CDR3 length: 13 amino acids. The CDR3 spells CASSLTIRGEAFF. The DNA for the CDR3 is TGTGCCAGCAGTTTAACGATCCGGGGGGAAGCTTTCTTT.

Points on this clone: Sequence at one end of the junction differs from germline and may be a read error. This chain connects TRBV7-7 to TRBJ2-1; tentative D call: TRBD2 (6 bases). Germline V gene lookup returns CDR1 SSHAT and CDR2 FNYEAQ (reference sequence). This CDR3 region has 14 residues. CDR3 in DNA: TGTGCTAGCAGCCCGGGACTTATCTACAATGAGCAGTTCTTC. Its translation is CASSPGLIYNEQFF.

The chain has TRBV14 and TRBJ2-2; D gene unclear. The germline V gene encodes CDR1 SGHDN and CDR2 FVKESK. Between the trimmed V and J ends, which lost 4 bases and 2 bases, there was a span of 11 bases. The length of the CDR3 is 15 residues. The CDR3 DNA reads TGTGCCAGCAGCCGTGTACAGAGCAACACCGGGGAGCTGTTTTTT. The encoded protein is CASSRVQSNTGELFF.

The chain carries TRBV6-1 and TRBJ1-1; perhaps TRBD1 as D (5 bases). Between the trimmed V and J ends, which lost 0 bases and 1 base, there was a span of 9 bases. CDR3 length equals 15 residues. Germline CDR1 MNHNS, CDR2 SASEGT. This CDR3 reads CASSEAQGWNTEAFF. For the CDR3, the DNA is TGTGCCAGCAGTGAAGCCCAGGGCTGGAACACTGAAGCTTTCTTT.

This clone was recorded only once. The V gene is TRBV2, the J gene TRBJ1-5; TRBD1 might be the D (6 bases). The CDR3 has 14 amino acids. CDR1 SNHLY and CDR2 FYNNEI come from the germline V gene. V lost 7 bases to trimming and J lost 2 bases, with 12 bases between them. The CDR3 sequence: CASTGEGGNQPQHF. Written as DNA, the CDR3 is TGTGCCAGCACAGGGGAGGGAGGCAATCAGCCCCAGCATTTT.

V gene TRBV30 combines with J gene TRBJ2-6, with TRBD1 identical over 9 bases. CDR1 is GTSNPN, CDR2 SVGIG, per germline (reference sequence). This CDR3 has 18 amino acids. J gave up 5 bases and V 6 bases, and 17 bases lay outside the gene matches. This chain's CDR3 is CACRLRDRVYERANVLTF. Here the CDR3 DNA reads TGTGCCTGCAGGCTTCGGGACAGGGTCTATGAGCGGGCCAACGTCCTGACTTTC.

V and J are TRBV5-1 and TRBJ2-7, with 12 positions matching TRBD2. J was trimmed by 1 base and V by 0 bases; bases with no gene match: 5. Germline CDR1 and CDR2: SGHRS and YFSETQ. The CDR3 totals 17 residues. The CDR3 DNA reads as TGCGCCAGCAGCTTGGGGACTAGCGGGATTCATTCCTACGAGCAGTACGTC. It translates to CASSLGTSGIHSYEQYV.

This chain joins TRBV4-2 and TRBJ1-4, with D perhaps TRBD1 (5 bases). The germline V and J ends were trimmed by 5 bases and 8 bases, with 21 bases remaining between them. The CDR3 has 16 residues. The germline V gene encodes CDR1 LGHNA and CDR2 YNFKEQ. The chain's CDR3 is CASSNHGKGVGEKLFF. The CDR3 DNA is TGTGCCAGCAGCAACCATGGGAAAGGGGTTGGCGAAAAACTGTTTTTT.

This sequence joins TRBV30 and TRBJ2-2; a weak D match, TRBD1 (6 bases). Trimming took off 5 bases at V and 5 bases at J, with 18 bases between the two ends. The V gene's germline CDR1 is GTSNPN and CDR2 SVGIG (reference sequence). This CDR3 comprises 15 residues. CDR3 sequence reads: CAWLQGSGRTGELFF. DNA for the CDR3: TGTGCCTGGTTACAGGGCTCCGGCCGGACCGGGGAGCTGTTTTTT. The complete variable domain, with remaining parts taken from reference TRBV30 and TRBJ2-2, reads SQTIHQWPATLVQPVGSPLSLECTVEGTSNPNLYWYRQAAGRGLQLLFYSVGIGQISSEVPQNLSASRPQDRQFILSSKKLLLSDSGFYLCAWLQGSGRTGELFFGEGSRLTVL.

The chain couples TRBV7-9 to TRBJ2-7; the match to TRBD1 covers 11 bases. Per the germline V gene, CDR1 is SEHNR and CDR2 is FQNEAQ (reference sequence). The CDR3 extends over 15 amino acids. After removal of 6 bases from V and 7 bases from J, the junction contained 11 bases not matched to a gene. DNA for the CDR3: TGTGCCAGCAGTTCACCGGGACAGGGGGGAGGTGAGCAGTACGTC. This translates into CASSSPGQGGGEQYV.

The chain joins TRBV28 to TRBJ1-2; D unclear. Trimming pared 6 bases from V and 8 bases from J, leaving 16 bases between. Germline V gene data show CDR1 as MDHEN and CDR2 as SYDVKM. This CDR3 spans 13 amino acids. This CDR3 is CASSQPGDPGYTF. The CDR3 DNA reads as TGTGCCAGCAGCCAACCTGGAGACCCAGGCTACACCTTC.

The chain uses TRBV19 and TRBJ1-5, with 7 bases aligning to TRBD1. With 3 bases clipped from V and 0 bases from J, the junction kept 2 bases outside the gene matches. Germline CDR1 LNHDA, CDR2 SQIVND (reference sequence). This CDR3 comprises 15 residues. This CDR3 reads CASSIGQDSNQPQHF. For the CDR3, the DNA is TGTGCCAGTAGTATCGGACAGGATAGCAATCAGCCCCAGCATTTT.

The chain couples TRBV10-3 to TRBJ1-5; 10 bases are shared with TRBD1. This CDR3 contains 14 residues. V gave up 6 bases and J gave up 3 bases; unmatched junction bases: 2. Germline values: CDR1 ENHRY, CDR2 SYGVKD. CDR3 DNA sequence: TGTGCCATCAGCGGGACAGGGGACAATCAGCCCCAGCATTTT. Protein: CAISGTGDNQPQHF.

The chain uses TRBV7-6 and TRBJ2-3; 13 nucleotides agree with TRBD2. V was clipped by 3 bases and J by 3 bases; unmatched bases: 6. The CDR3 length is 17 residues. The germline CDR1 and CDR2 sequences are SGHVS and FNYEAQ. The CDR3 protein is CASSFVPGLAGTDTQYF. CDR3 in DNA: TGTGCCAGCAGCTTTGTACCGGGACTAGCGGGGACAGATACGCAGTATTTT.

V gene TRBV21-1 combines with J gene TRBJ1-2; the table calls TRBD1, which could not be checked here. TRBV21-1 is assigned pseudogene status. The CDR3 has 14 amino acids. The CDR3 sequence is CASSYRGTGDGYTF. The CDR3 DNA reads TGTGCCAGCAGCTATAGGGGGACAGGGGATGGCTACACCTTC.

V usage is TRBV5-1 and J usage is TRBJ2-3, with TRBD2 matching 7 bases. Germline CDR1 and CDR2: SGHRS and YFSETQ. The CDR3 contains 17 residues. After removal of 4 bases from V and 1 base from J, the junction contained 12 bases not matched to a gene. The CDR3: CASSPWGGRSGTDTQYF. In DNA form, the CDR3 reads TGCGCCAGCAGCCCGTGGGGCGGGAGATCTGGCACAGATACGCAGTATTTT.

This clone was found once. The rearrangement links TRBV7-2 to TRBJ1-1, with TRBD1 matching 7 bases. J was trimmed by 1 base and V by 5 bases; bases with no gene match: 13. This CDR3 has 17 amino acids. CDR1 and CDR2 (germline): SGHTA, FQGNSA. CDR3 loop: CASSPGRIDRENTEAFF. DNA of the CDR3: TGTGCCAGCAGCCCGGGTCGGATTGACAGGGAGAACACTGAAGCTTTCTTT.

The chain carries TRBV6-5 and TRBJ2-1; 7 positions agree with TRBD2. The CDR3 extends over 14 amino acids. J was trimmed by 3 bases and V by 10 bases; bases with no gene match: 9. The germline CDR1 and CDR2 sequences are MNHEY and SVGAGI. CDR3 amino acids: CATSSSGVYNEQFF. CDR3 nucleotide sequence: TGTGCCACTTCGTCGAGCGGGGTCTACAATGAGCAGTTCTTC.

The CDR3 sequence is CASSLTRVTEAFF. The CDR3 DNA follows: TGTGCCAGCAGCTTAACCCGGGTCACTGAAGCTTTCTTT. This sequence joins TRBV7-3 and TRBJ1-1; D uncertain. The germline V gene encodes CDR1 SGHTA and CDR2 FQGTGA. Trimming removed 0 bases at V and 4 bases at J, with 6 bases between. This CDR3 has 13 amino acids. The whole variable domain, remainder taken from reference TRBV7-3 and TRBJ1-1, is GAGVSQTPSNKVTEKGKYVELRCDPISGHTALYWYRQSLGQGPEFLIYFQGTGAADDSGLPNDRFFAVRPEGSVSTLKIQRTERGDSAVYLCASSLTRVTEAFFGQGTRLTVV.

The genes are TRBV5-4 and TRBJ2-5, with a tentative D call TRBD1 (6 bases). V was clipped by 4 bases and J by 4 bases, with 17 bases between them. Germline values: CDR1 SGHNT, CDR2 YYREEE (reference sequence). The CDR3 is made up of 15 amino acids. CDR3 loop: CASSTEAGVRETQYF. For the CDR3, the DNA is TGTGCCAGCAGCACGGAAGCAGGGGTGAGAGAGACCCAGTACTTC.

This rearrangement joins TRBV19 to TRBJ1-5; D gene uncertain. The V and J ends lost 3 bases and 5 bases respectively, with 14 bases between them. Germline V gives CDR1 LNHDA, CDR2 SQIVND (reference sequence). CDR3 length: 15 amino acids. CDR3 region: CASSIGRDRYQPQHF. The DNA for the CDR3 is TGTGCCAGTAGTATTGGGAGGGATCGATATCAGCCCCAGCATTTT.

This chain links TRBV11-3 with TRBJ2-5, with 8 bases fitting TRBD1. The V gene end was trimmed by 5 bases and the J gene end by 4 bases; junction bases not matched to a gene: 9. The CDR3 is 15 residues long. The germline V gene encodes CDR1 SGHNT and CDR2 YENEEA. CDR3: CASSPGGGQGETQYF. Written as DNA, the CDR3 is TGTGCCAGCAGCCCCGGCGGCGGACAGGGAGAGACCCAGTACTTC.

This chain uses TRBV4-2 with TRBJ2-5; no clear D. Germline V gene data show CDR1 as LGHNA and CDR2 as YNFKEQ. The CDR3 length is 15 residues. V was trimmed by 0 bases and J by 1 base, leaving 9 bases between them. CDR3 DNA sequence: TGTGCCAGCAGCCAAGATGGAAACAGCCAAGAGACCCAGTACTTC. Its translation is CASSQDGNSQETQYF.

This clone was detected a few times. The rearrangement links TRBV7-9 to TRBJ1-2, with D possibly being TRBD1 (5 bases). The CDR3 covers 15 residues. CDR1 and CDR2 from the germline V gene are SEHNR and FQNEAQ (reference sequence). V was clipped by 2 bases and J by 2 bases, with 12 bases between them. CDR3 nucleotides: TGTGCCAGCAGCTTACAGGGACTGGAGAACTATGGCTACACCTTC. Translating gives CASSLQGLENYGYTF.